The text below deals with one TCR beta chain. The sample originates from a study of blood T cell repertoires in COVID-19. Study as a whole: Spain, Italy and the United States supplied samples that represented acute and convalescent COVID-19. The cDNA or gDNA used as material had been derived from T cells, B-cell-depleted T cells, or PBMCs.

In the original analysis: Estimates of nucleated cell counts were drawn from the amplification of reference gene primers. Sequencing used immunoSEQ multiplex PCR; TCRdb keeps in-frame clones, though not all of them. The D gene and trimming were derived from the DNA, and the V and J assignments and clone size from that table. The data hold a few hundred thousand clones, with around 90% observed a single time. Trimming removed 5 bases from V and 2 bases from J; junction bases left unmatched: 4. Germline values: CDR1 SGHKS, CDR2 YYEKEE (reference sequence). The CDR3 loop spans 14 amino acids. The chain combines TRBV5-5 with TRBJ1-2; TRBD1 matches 9 bases. The receptor was isolated from a man in his 60s with acute or convalescent COVID-19. The sample comprised peripheral blood. The DNA for the CDR3 is TGTGCCAGCAGGAGACAGGGGGACAACTATGGCTACACCTTC. Amino acids: CASRRQGDNYGYTF. Variable domain in full (rest from reference TRBV5-5 and TRBJ1-2): DAGVTQSPTHLIKTRGQQVTLRCSPISGHKSVSWYQQVLGQGPQFIFQYYEKEERGRGNFPDRFSARQFPNYSSELNVNALLLGDSALYLCASRRQGDNYGYTFGSGTRLTVV.